The rows below give T cell receptor beta chains drawn from one sample of a study of neurological immune-mediated disorders. Each CDR3 protein gets one entry after TCRdb re-called the 5' RACE reads with MiXCR. The table records some 16,000 distinct CDR3 sequences, about 22% of them present only once. Input material: PBMCs. The receptors come from a man in his fifties or sixties in good health. The conserved cysteine and the conserved F or W are not part of the CDR3 here. Size values are once, few and many counts, or a class for expanded clones, and some rows have none.

>TRBV5-1|many
ASSPSVRGEQF
>TRBV18|.
ASSPVRLAALYNEQF
>TRBV7-6|many
ASSLHLGFPGNNEQF
>TRBV20-1|few
SARDGRSADTQY
>TRBV5-8|many
ASSFIWELSVPPQY
>TRBV20-1|.
SALGLTGELF
>TRBV4-1|.
ASSQDRATTDTQY
>TRBV20-1|.
SARDPTSGSLTDTQY
>TRBV14|.
ASSQVAGRTGEQY
>TRBV20-1|many
SARDFRWRNTIY
>TRBV5-1|many
ASRDTGSKAKQY
>TRBV20-1|many
SARDLGLQETQY
>TRBV7-2|medium-sized
ASSLGRSYTDTTYEQY
>TRBV5-1|many
ASSPSEGTSYEQY
>TRBV4-1|medium-sized
ASSQDRRGAYNSPLH
>TRBV7-3|.
ASSSRQGTIDEQF
>TRBV20-1|.
SAGQGTGELF
>TRBV15|.
ATSRVSGGGNTDTQY
>TRBV29-1|many
SVEEAGGSYEQY
>TRBV20-1|many
SANDRTSGTTDTQY